This T cell receptor (beta chain) emerged from a study of blood T cells in healthy people across ages. Study outcomes and limitations: Diversity was higher, and naive CD4+ cells more numerous, in long-lived donors than in aged donors. Roughly linearly, TCR beta diversity per million T cells fell as age increased. Samples with more naive T cells showed higher observed beta diversity. For the donors, CMV status was unknown and possibly confounded expanded clonotype changes.

The second PCR ran roughly 7 to 12 cycles with a sample-barcoded 5' primer and J-beta primers. TCRdb itself ran the 5' RACE reads through MiXCR, one entry per CDR3 protein. In the table there are about 670,000 distinct CDR3 sequences, around two fifths of which are singletons. To note about this clonotype: What it binds is not known.

Material for sequencing was blood. The clonotype comes from a man of 80 years or more in good health.

The CDR3 region is CATSDPGLAGVYNEQYF. CDR3 nucleotides: TGTGCCACCAGTGATCCGGGACTAGCGGGAGTCTACAATGAGCAGTACTTC. The V gene is TRBV24-1, the J gene TRBJ2-1; 14 bases map to TRBD2. The end of the DNA aligns better with TRBJ2-7, so the J call may be wrong. The CDR3 covers 17 residues. From germline, CDR1 is KGHDR and CDR2 SFDVKD.